A single sample is the source of the 11 T cell receptor beta chains below, sequenced in a study of shared clonotypes between healthy human individuals. The assay was immunoSEQ multiplex PCR, and TCRdb's table has in-frame clones only and misses some. The sample lists about a million clones; approximately 68% were seen once. Sequencing was done on a sample of memory CD4+ T cells sorted from blood. Subset given: CD45RA-negative fraction. The receptors derive from a man between 18 and 29 years old in good health.

There are a few counts of this clone. A junction end diverges from the germline sequence, so it may reflect a read error. The chain employs TRBV5-1 and TRBJ2-7; D perhaps matches TRBD2 (7 bases). Germline V gene sequence: CDR1 SGHRS, CDR2 YFSETQ. The CDR3 is 15 residues long. Here the CDR3 reads CASSRDTGGRVGKDF. For the CDR3, the DNA is TGCGCCAGCAGCCGGGACACGGGGGGACGCGTGGGAAAGGACTTC.

This clone was recorded only once. This chain links TRBV21-1 with TRBJ1-6. TRBV21-1 is annotated as a pseudogene. The CDR3 totals 16 residues. The CDR3 protein is CASSLVGGQYNSPLHF. The CDR3 DNA sequence: TGTGCCAGCAGCTTGGTCGGAGGGCAGTATAATTCACCCCTCCACTTT.

CDR3 loop: CASSQGSQSSYNEQFF. In nucleotides, the CDR3 is TGCGCCAGCAGCCAAGGCTCCCAAAGCTCCTACAATGAGCAGTTCTTC. The J gene is TRBJ2-1, the V gene TRBV4-1; D is unclear. The germline V and J ends were trimmed by 1 base and 0 bases, with 10 bases remaining between them. The CDR3 is 16 residues long. Germline V gives CDR1 MGHRA, CDR2 YSYEKL.

This CDR3 reads CASQRDPNQPQHF. The CDR3 DNA reads TGTGCCAGCCAAAGGGACCCCAATCAGCCCCAGCATTTT. This rearrangement joins TRBV2 to TRBJ1-5; possibly TRBD1 for D (5 bases). The V gene's germline CDR1 is SNHLY and CDR2 FYNNEI. The CDR3 extends over 13 amino acids. With 8 bases removed from V and 3 bases from J, the gap between germline ends came to 11 bases. Complete variable domain (other parts from reference TRBV2 and TRBJ1-5): EPEVTQTPSHQVTQMGQEVILRCVPISNHLYFYWYRQILGQKVEFLVSFYNNEISEKSEIFDDQFSVERPDGSNFTLKIRSTKLEDSAMYFCASQRDPNQPQHFGDGTRLSIL.

V gene TRBV18 combines with J gene TRBJ2-3, with D perhaps TRBD1 (5 bases). CDR3 length equals 13 residues. V dropped 2 bases and J dropped 5 bases, with 8 bases sitting between them. The V gene's germline CDR1 is KGHSH and CDR2 LQKENI. The CDR3 bases are TGTGCCAGCTCACCAGGCCAGGGAGATACGCAGTATTTT. Protein: CASSPGQGDTQYF.

This clone came up a few times. The V and J genes are TRBV4-2 and TRBJ1-2; the match to TRBD1 covers 7 bases. After removal of 5 bases from V and 8 bases from J, the junction contained 5 bases not matched to a gene. The length of the CDR3 is 12 residues. Germline V CDR1 and CDR2: LGHNA, YNFKEQ. The chain's CDR3 is CASSSQGGGYTF. Here the CDR3 DNA reads TGTGCCAGCAGCTCCCAGGGGGGCGGCTACACCTTC.

The rearrangement joins TRBV4-1 to TRBJ2-7, with D perhaps matching TRBD1 or TRBD2 (5 bases each). Trimming stripped 0 bases from V and 5 bases from J, with 17 bases between. The CDR3 has 16 residues. Germline CDR1 and CDR2: MGHRA and YSYEKL. The CDR3 here is CASSQDLRALGNEQYF. The CDR3 DNA is TGCGCCAGCAGCCAAGATCTCAGGGCCCTCGGGAACGAGCAGTACTTC.

About this clone itself: Other DNA sequences in the sample encode the same CDR3. This chain uses TRBV9 with TRBJ2-1; 7 bases map to TRBD1. Losses at the gene ends were 2 bases for V and 0 bases for J; bases not matched to a gene: 2. The germline CDR1 and CDR2 sequences are SGDLS and YYNGEE. The CDR3 is made up of 15 amino acids. The CDR3 nucleotides read TGTGCCAGCAGCGTTACAGGGGTCTCCTACAATGAGCAGTTCTTC. It translates to CASSVTGVSYNEQFF. The full variable domain, with the rest looked up from reference TRBV9 and TRBJ2-1, is DSGVTQTPKHLITATGQRVTLRCSPRSGDLSVYWYQQSLDQGLQFLIQYYNGEERAKGNILERFSAQQFPDLHSELNLSSLELGDSALYFCASSVTGVSYNEQFFGPGTRLTVL.

The chain has TRBV29-1 and TRBJ1-1; D is unresolved. CDR1 and CDR2 from the germline V gene are SQVTM and ANQGSEA. Trimming shortened V by 6 bases and J by 4 bases, and 18 bases separated the two germline ends. This CDR3 has 14 amino acids. This CDR3 reads CSVHPGVSSTEAFF. Here the CDR3 DNA reads TGCAGCGTCCACCCCGGGGTTAGTAGCACTGAAGCTTTCTTT. Filled out from reference TRBV29-1 and TRBJ1-1, the complete variable domain reads SAVISQKPSRDICQRGTSLTIQCQVDSQVTMMFWYRQQPGQSLTLIATANQGSEATYESGFVIDKFPISRPNLTFSTLTVSNMSPEDSSIYLCSVHPGVSSTEAFFGQGTRLTVV.

In the case of this clone: This likely traces to a read error, being one base from a far larger clone. J is TRBJ2-7 and V is TRBV10-1; perhaps TRBD1 as D (5 bases). Trimming left V 4 bases short and J 6 bases short, with 7 bases between. Germline V gene sequence: CDR1 WNHNN, CDR2 SYGVQD (reference sequence). The CDR3 runs 11 residues. The CDR3 loop is CASSGGGEQYF. The CDR3 DNA reads TGCGCCAGCAGTGGGGGCGGCGAGCAGTACTTC.

The J gene is TRBJ1-2, the V gene TRBV30, with a weak D call TRBD1 (6 bases). The CDR3 consists of 12 residues. CDR1 and CDR2 from the germline V gene are GTSNPN and SVGIG (reference sequence). V was clipped by 6 bases and J by 8 bases, with 16 bases between them. The CDR3 DNA reads as TGTGCCTGCAGCCGCCAGGGGTGGGGCTACACCTTC. Translating gives CACSRQGWGYTF.